This TCR beta chain was profiled in a study of blood T cell repertoires in COVID-19. Overall study: Sources were T cells, B-cell-depleted T cells, or PBMCs; the material itself was cDNA or gDNA.

This CDR3 contains 16 residues. V was pared by 2 bases and J by 2 bases, with 14 bases between. Per the germline V gene, CDR1 is SGHDT and CDR2 is YYEEEE. Using immunoSEQ multiplex PCR, the repertoire was profiled, and TCRdb retains in-frame clones only, with some absent. The sample holds about 130,000 clones, 85% to 90% seen once. This clone was observed a handful of times. The gene calls are TRBV5-6 and TRBJ1-5; the D gene is possibly TRBD1 (5 bases). The receptor was derived from a man aged 55 to 70 with COVID-19, enrolled during active disease. Sequencing was performed on peripheral blood. The CDR3 sequence is CASSFSRVNRNQPQHF. The CDR3 nucleotides read TGTGCCAGCAGCTTCTCCAGGGTGAACCGCAATCAGCCCCAGCATTTT.